This entry features one T cell receptor beta chain sequence. The sample is drawn from a study of CD8 T cells in Susac syndrome. There are 20 residues in the CDR3. Trimming pared 0 bases from V and 0 bases from J, leaving 21 bases between. The germline V gene encodes CDR1 MNHEY and CDR2 SVGEGT. The RNA, about 0.45 to 1 ug, was put through reverse transcription using random hexamers. MiXCR, applied by TCRdb to the immunoSEQ multiplex PCR reads, yields one record per CDR3 protein. The sample consists of about 85,000 distinct CDR3 sequences, about 94% of them appearing once. The sample taken for sequencing was CD8+ T cells from PBMCs. The chain combines TRBV6-2 or TRBV6-3 with TRBJ1-5; weak D call: TRBD1 (5 bases). This clonotype was sampled from a human donor in good health. The DNA for the CDR3 is TGTGCCAGCAGTTACTCCACCCAGGGACCAATATATTATAGCAATCAGCCCCAGCATTTT. Its protein is CASSYSTQGPIYYSNQPQHF.